The 27 T cell receptor beta chains listed next were all sequenced from one sample in a study of graft-versus-host responses after intestinal transplantation. TCRdb keeps only in-frame clones here, not all; method: immunoSEQ multiplex PCR. The table includes nearly 110,000 clones, approximately 88% detected once. No antigen has been identified for these receptors. This specimen consisted of unstimulated CD4+ T cells sorted from spleen or lymph node cells, obtained before transplant. The source of these receptors is a human donor who was the organ donor for an intestinal transplant.

This chain joins TRBV7-2 and TRBJ2-5; tentative D call: TRBD2 (6 bases). Germline loops: CDR1 SGHTA, CDR2 FQGNSA. This CDR3 spans 15 amino acids. Trimming stripped 4 bases from V and 5 bases from J, with 17 bases between. The chain's CDR3 is CASSSLAGRQETQYF. For the CDR3, the DNA is TGTGCCAGCAGCTCTCTAGCCGGGAGACAGGAGACCCAGTACTTC.

This clone was found once. The chain uses TRBV5-4 and TRBJ2-4; no definite D call. This CDR3 has 15 amino acids. Per germline, CDR1 SGHNT and CDR2 YYREEE (reference sequence). Deletions cut 3 bases from V and 1 base from J, with 11 bases between. CDR3 DNA sequence: TGTGCCAGCAGCTCCAGTCTGAACGCCAAAAACATTCAGTACTTC. The encoded protein is CASSSSLNAKNIQYF.

V and J are TRBV21-1 and TRBJ1-5. TRBV21-1 has pseudogene status. This CDR3 region has 12 residues. CDR3 coding DNA: TGTGCCAGCAACCAGGGGGGGCAGCCCCAGCATTTT. Translated, it gives CASNQGGQPQHF.

A remark on this clone: The junction shows a germline mismatch at one end, possibly a read error. V gene TRBV4-1 combines with J gene TRBJ2-7; TRBD2 matches at 13 bases. Per the germline V gene, CDR1 is MGHRA and CDR2 is YSYEKL. The CDR3 runs to 16 residues. Here the CDR3 reads CASSQETSGRSFEQYF. DNA of the CDR3: TGTGCCAGCAGCCAAGAGACTAGCGGGAGGAGTTTCGAGCAGTACTTC.

The gene calls are TRBV18 and TRBJ1-2; D perhaps matches TRBD1 (6 bases). Germline V lookup: CDR1 KGHSH, CDR2 LQKENI. This CDR3 has 13 residues. The V and J ends lost 6 bases and 2 bases respectively, with 10 bases between them. CDR3 DNA: TGTGCCAGCTCGCCGGACAGAAACTATGGCTACACCTTC. Its protein product is CASSPDRNYGYTF. Full variable domain (outside the CDR3, taken from reference TRBV18 and TRBJ1-2): NAGVMQNPRHLVRRRGQEARLRCSPMKGHSHVYWYRQLPEEGLKFMVYLQKENIIDESGMPKERFSAEFPKEGPSILRIQQVVRGDSAAYFCASSPDRNYGYTFGSGTRLTVV.

The V and J genes are TRBV18 and TRBJ1-1; 9 nucleotides align to TRBD1. Germline V gives CDR1 KGHSH, CDR2 LQKENI. After removal of 6 bases from V and 1 base from J, the junction contained 6 bases not matched to a gene. This CDR3 has 15 residues. The CDR3 coding sequence is TGTGCCAGCTCCCCCGGACAGGGGAAGAACACTGAAGCTTTCTTT. Protein: CASSPGQGKNTEAFF.

J is TRBJ2-3 and V is TRBV7-2; D gene ambiguous. The CDR3 runs to 14 residues. CDR1 SGHTA and CDR2 FQGNSA come from the germline V gene. The V end lost 1 base, the J end lost 10 bases, and 15 bases lay between the germline ends. The CDR3 region is CASSLGHGDRAQYF. CDR3 bases: TGTGCCAGCAGCTTAGGGCACGGAGATCGGGCGCAGTATTTT.

The V call is TRBV4-1, the J call TRBJ2-7; 10 nucleotides align to TRBD2. The J segment lost 0 bases and the V segment lost 4 bases, leaving 0 bases of the junction unmatched. The CDR3 length is 14 residues. Germline V gives CDR1 MGHRA, CDR2 YSYEKL. CDR3 DNA: TGCGCCAGCAGCCTAGCGGGAGGCTCCTACGAGCAGTACTTC. It codes for CASSLAGGSYEQYF.

This sequence joins TRBV5-1 and TRBJ2-2, with D perhaps matching TRBD2 (6 bases). With 4 bases removed from V and 7 bases from J, the gap between germline ends came to 17 bases. The CDR3 runs to 15 residues. Germline CDR1 reads SGHRS; CDR2 reads YFSETQ. CDR3 sequence (DNA): TGCGCCAGCAGCATCCGGGACTCCCTAGGCGGGGAGCTGTTTTTT. This translates into CASSIRDSLGGELFF.

The rearrangement joins TRBV12-2 to TRBJ1-5. TRBV12-2 is designated a pseudogene. This CDR3 contains 17 residues. CDR3 in DNA: TGTGCAAGTCGCCCTCGAGCCTTAAACTATAGCAATCAGCCCCAGCATTTT. It is translated as CASRPRALNYSNQPQHF.

This clone was seen a single time. V is TRBV6-6 and J is TRBJ1-4; 9 nucleotides agree with TRBD1. The CDR3 totals 15 residues. V dropped 5 bases and J dropped 5; count of bases not matched to a gene: 6. The germline gives CDR1 MNHNY, CDR2 SVGAGI (reference sequence). In nucleotides, the CDR3 is TGTGCCAGCAGTGCGGGACAGGGAGGCAATGAAAAACTGTTTTTT. Protein product: CASSAGQGGNEKLFF.

This rearrangement joins TRBV6-5 to TRBJ2-1; D is uncertain. With 0 bases removed from V and 0 bases from J, the gap between germline ends came to 9 bases. The CDR3 contains 16 residues. Germline loops: CDR1 MNHEY, CDR2 SVGAGI. The CDR3 region has the DNA TGTGCCAGCAGTTACTCGCTCGCAGGCTCCTACAATGAGCAGTTCTTC. Encoded protein: CASSYSLAGSYNEQFF.

The CDR3 here is CASSLNSNQPQHF. The CDR3 region has the DNA TGTGCCAGCAGCCTTAATAGCAATCAGCCCCAGCATTTT. This chain connects TRBV7-9 to TRBJ1-5; D call uncertain. The CDR3 runs 13 residues. With 5 bases removed from V and 0 bases from J, the gap between germline ends came to 5 bases. CDR1 is SEHNR, CDR2 FQNEAQ, per germline (reference sequence).

The gene calls are TRBV5-7 and TRBJ1-1, with D perhaps TRBD1 (5 bases). TRBV5-7 is placed among ORFs of uncertain function. The CDR3 is 14 amino acids. V was clipped by 0 bases and J by 5 bases, with 11 bases between them. CDR3 nucleotide sequence: TGTGCCAGCAGCTTGGGGGGCGCAACTACTGAAGCTTTCTTT. Its translation: CASSLGGATTEAFF.

This chain connects TRBV6-4 to TRBJ2-3, with D unclear. V lost 3 bases and J 7 bases, leaving 11 bases between the germline ends. Looked up from germline, CDR1 is MRHNA and CDR2 is SNTAGT. The CDR3 consists of 13 residues. The DNA of the CDR3 is TGTGCCAGCAGTGATCAGGCCGAACATACGCAGTATTTT. This sequence encodes CASSDQAEHTQYF.

The rearrangement uses TRBV10-3 and TRBJ2-1, with 13 bases fitting TRBD2. The germline V gene has CDR1 ENHRY and CDR2 SYGVKD. J gave up 4 bases and V 7 bases, and 7 bases lay outside the gene matches. The CDR3 sequence is 16 residues long. This CDR3 is CAINPGTSGVYNEQFF. The CDR3 coding sequence is TGTGCCATCAATCCCGGGACTAGCGGGGTTTACAATGAGCAGTTCTTC.

This rearrangement joins TRBV30 to TRBJ1-3; TRBD1 might be the D (6 bases). The V gene's germline CDR1 is GTSNPN and CDR2 SVGIG (reference sequence). V was clipped by 7 bases and J by 0 bases, with 10 bases between them. The CDR3 loop spans 13 amino acids. The CDR3 loop is CALNRASGNTIYF. The CDR3 DNA is TGTGCCTTGAACAGGGCCTCTGGAAACACCATATATTTT.

This chain joins TRBV19 and TRBJ2-2, with 10 positions matching TRBD2. The CDR3 runs 16 residues. The J segment lost 1 base and the V segment lost 5 bases, leaving 4 bases of the junction unmatched. Germline V CDR1 and CDR2: LNHDA, SQIVND (reference sequence). The CDR3 DNA reads as TGTGCCAGTAGTGTACTAGCGGGATGGAACACCGGGGAGCTGTTTTTT. It yields the protein CASSVLAGWNTGELFF.

The V call is TRBV9, the J call TRBJ1-1; no firm D call. This CDR3 has 13 amino acids. The germline CDR1 and CDR2 sequences are SGDLS and YYNGEE. V was clipped by 0 bases and J by 7 bases, with 10 bases between them. The CDR3, as DNA: TGTGCCAGCAGCGTAGATTTTTCGGGTGAAGCTTTCTTT. It encodes CASSVDFSGEAFF.

This sequence joins TRBV6-1 and TRBJ1-2, with D uncertain. Trimming stripped 2 bases from V and 2 bases from J, with 6 bases between. CDR3 length: 13 amino acids. Germline loops: CDR1 MNHNS, CDR2 SASEGT. The CDR3 here is CASSEPPNYGYTF. The DNA of the CDR3 is TGTGCCAGCAGTGAACCACCGAACTATGGCTACACCTTC.

Notes on this clone: The junction departs from the called germline gene at one end, perhaps through a read error. This chain uses TRBV4-1 with TRBJ2-3, with 11 bases lining up with TRBD2. The CDR3 is made up of 15 amino acids. Germline loops: CDR1 MGHRA, CDR2 YSYEKL. CDR3 coding DNA: TGCGCCAGCAGCCAAGAGGAGGTAGCGGGAGGGGTCGTGGAGTTT. Translating gives CASSQEEVAGGVVEF.

The chain employs TRBV7-6 and TRBJ1-6; 7 bases align to TRBD1. Trimming took 5 bases from V and 5 from J; bases not matched to a gene: 3. The CDR3 has 14 amino acids. Germline CDR1 reads SGHVS; CDR2 reads FNYEAQ. CDR3 sequence: CASSTGTDNSPLHF. The CDR3 coding sequence is TGTGCCAGCAGCACCGGGACAGATAATTCACCCCTCCACTTT.

The V gene is TRBV7-2, the J gene TRBJ2-7, with D possibly TRBD1 on 5 matching bases. The length of the CDR3 is 14 residues. The V gene's germline CDR1 is SGHTA and CDR2 FQGNSA. Trimming took 4 bases from V and 2 from J, leaving 12 bases between them. DNA of the CDR3: TGTGCCAGCAGCTCCTATTTAGGGGCCTACGAGCAGTACTTC. Its translation: CASSSYLGAYEQYF.

V and J are TRBV2 and TRBJ2-7, with D maybe TRBD2 (5 bases). The CDR3 has 14 amino acids. Germline CDR1 reads SNHLY; CDR2 reads FYNNEI. Trimming pared 7 bases from V and 3 bases from J, leaving 16 bases between. Here the CDR3 reads CASTRPTSHYEQYF. Here the CDR3 DNA reads TGTGCCAGCACCAGGCCTACTAGTCACTACGAGCAGTACTTC.

The V and J genes are TRBV5-1 and TRBJ1-2; D unresolved. The CDR3 covers 15 residues. V was cut by 0 bases and J by 4 bases, with 13 bases left in between. CDR1 is SGHRS and CDR2 is YFSETQ in the germline V gene. This CDR3 is CASSLASNSLYGYTF. CDR3 coding DNA: TGCGCCAGCAGCTTGGCCTCAAACAGTCTCTATGGCTACACCTTC.

The CDR3 region is CASSGRGNTEAFF. CDR3 DNA sequence: TGTGCCAGCAGCGGCAGGGGAAACACTGAAGCTTTCTTT. J is TRBJ1-1 and V is TRBV5-5, with D perhaps matching TRBD1 (6 bases). Between the trimmed V and J ends, which lost 4 bases and 2 bases, there was a span of 9 bases. The CDR3 sequence is 13 residues long. Germline V lookup: CDR1 SGHKS, CDR2 YYEKEE (reference sequence).

There are a few counts of this clone. The CDR3 DNA sequence: TGTGCCAGCAGTCATAACAGGGGTGTGAACACTGAAGCTTTCTTT. Translating it yields CASSHNRGVNTEAFF. The rearrangement uses TRBV7-9 and TRBJ1-1, with 7 bases matching TRBD1. Germline trimming cut 6 bases from V and 0 bases from J; bases unmatched to any gene: 7. Germline CDR1 and CDR2: SEHNR and FQNEAQ (reference sequence). CDR3 length: 15 amino acids.